The present entry profiles one T cell receptor (beta chain) with its context. What it binds is not known. The data originate from a study of PD-1 blockade in classical Hodgkin lymphoma. Germline CDR1 and CDR2: MNHEY and SVGAGI. V gave up 5 bases and J gave up 8 bases; unmatched junction bases: 10. This CDR3 is built from 14 residues. Every patient relapsed after autologous stem cell transplantation, and brentuximab vedotin exposure varied. Regarding the study as a whole: Patients who responded completely had about the same baseline diversity as newly diagnosed patients.

Clones were sequenced by immunoSEQ multiplex PCR, and TCRdb holds only the in-frame ones, with some missing. This table has 100,000 to 120,000 clones, about 88% appearing once. This sample comprised peripheral blood mononuclear cells (PBMCs), obtained before the second cycle of nivolumab. This TCR came from a human donor with classical Hodgkin lymphoma. This chain connects TRBV6-5 to TRBJ1-2; 8 nucleotides line up with TRBD1. The CDR3 protein is CASSPKGTGVGYTF. The DNA for the CDR3 is TGTGCCAGCAGTCCCAAGGGGACAGGTGTGGGCTACACCTTC.